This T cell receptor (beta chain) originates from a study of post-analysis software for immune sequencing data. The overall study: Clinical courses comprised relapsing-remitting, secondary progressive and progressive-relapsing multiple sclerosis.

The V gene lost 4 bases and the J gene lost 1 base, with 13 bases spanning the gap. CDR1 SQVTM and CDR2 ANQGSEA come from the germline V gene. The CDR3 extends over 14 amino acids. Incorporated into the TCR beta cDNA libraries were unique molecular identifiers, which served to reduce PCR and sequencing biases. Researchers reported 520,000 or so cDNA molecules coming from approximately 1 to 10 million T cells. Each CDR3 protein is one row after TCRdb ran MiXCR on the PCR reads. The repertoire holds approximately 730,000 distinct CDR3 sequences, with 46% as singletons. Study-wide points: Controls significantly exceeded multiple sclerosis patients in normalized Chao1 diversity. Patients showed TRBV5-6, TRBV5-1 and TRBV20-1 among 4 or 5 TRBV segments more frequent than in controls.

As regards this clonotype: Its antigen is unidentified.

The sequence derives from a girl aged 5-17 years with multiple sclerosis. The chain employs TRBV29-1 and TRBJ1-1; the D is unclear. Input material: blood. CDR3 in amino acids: CSVVLFGTNTEAFF. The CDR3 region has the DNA TGCAGCGTTGTACTTTTTGGAACGAACACTGAAGCTTTCTTT. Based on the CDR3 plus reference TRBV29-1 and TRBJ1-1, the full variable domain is SAVISQKPSRDICQRGTSLTIQCQVDSQVTMMFWYRQQPGQSLTLIATANQGSEATYESGFVIDKFPISRPNLTFSTLTVSNMSPEDSSIYLCSVVLFGTNTEAFFGQGTRLTVV.